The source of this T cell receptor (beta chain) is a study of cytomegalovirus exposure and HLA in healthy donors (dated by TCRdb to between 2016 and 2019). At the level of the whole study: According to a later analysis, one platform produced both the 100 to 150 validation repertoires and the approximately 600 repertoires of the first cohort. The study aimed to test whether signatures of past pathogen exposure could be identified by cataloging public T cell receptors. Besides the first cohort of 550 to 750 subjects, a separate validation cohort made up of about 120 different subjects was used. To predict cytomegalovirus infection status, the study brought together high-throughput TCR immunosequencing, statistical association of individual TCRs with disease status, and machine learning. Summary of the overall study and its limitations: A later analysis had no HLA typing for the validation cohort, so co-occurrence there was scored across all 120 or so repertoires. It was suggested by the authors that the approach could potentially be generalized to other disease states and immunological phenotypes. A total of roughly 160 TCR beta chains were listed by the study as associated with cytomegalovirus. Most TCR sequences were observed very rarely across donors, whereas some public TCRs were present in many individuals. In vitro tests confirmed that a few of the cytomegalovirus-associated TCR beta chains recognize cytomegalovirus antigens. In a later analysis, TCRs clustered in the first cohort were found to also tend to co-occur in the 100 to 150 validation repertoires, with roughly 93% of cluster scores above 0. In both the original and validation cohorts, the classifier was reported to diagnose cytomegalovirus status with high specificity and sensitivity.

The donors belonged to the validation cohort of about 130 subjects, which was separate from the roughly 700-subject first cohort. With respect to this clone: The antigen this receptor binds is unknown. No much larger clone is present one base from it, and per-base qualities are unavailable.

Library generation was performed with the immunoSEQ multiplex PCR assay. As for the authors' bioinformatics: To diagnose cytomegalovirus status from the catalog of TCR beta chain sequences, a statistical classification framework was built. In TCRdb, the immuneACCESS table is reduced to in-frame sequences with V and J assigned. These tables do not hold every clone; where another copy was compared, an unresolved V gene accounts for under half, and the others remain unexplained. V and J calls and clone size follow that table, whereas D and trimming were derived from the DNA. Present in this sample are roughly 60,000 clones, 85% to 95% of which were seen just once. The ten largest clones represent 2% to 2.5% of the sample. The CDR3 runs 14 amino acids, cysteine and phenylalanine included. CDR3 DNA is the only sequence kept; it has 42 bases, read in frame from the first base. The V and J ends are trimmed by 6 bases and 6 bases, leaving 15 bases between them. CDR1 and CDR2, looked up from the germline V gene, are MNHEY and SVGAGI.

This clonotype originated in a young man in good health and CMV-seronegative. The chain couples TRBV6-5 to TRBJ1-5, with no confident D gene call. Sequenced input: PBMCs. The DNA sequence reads TGTGCCAGCAGGAATACTGCTGGTTCTCAGCCCCAGCATTTT. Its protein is CASRNTAGSQPQHF.